What follows are 30 T cell receptor beta chains derived from one specimen sequenced in a study of blood T cell repertoires in COVID-19. This table comes from immunoSEQ multiplex PCR, and its TCRdb copy is limited to in-frame clones, with some not included. The sample records about 220,000 clones, 86% being singletons. The sample taken for sequencing was PBMCs or T cells enriched from blood (not recorded which). All receptors derive from a woman aged 40 to 50 with acute COVID-19.

This clone has a handful of counts. The rearrangement links TRBV27 to TRBJ2-7, with D possibly being TRBD2 (6 bases). The CDR3 extends over 15 amino acids. Germline assignment: CDR1 MNHEY and CDR2 SMNVEV (reference sequence). V was pared by 7 bases and J by 2 bases, with 18 bases between. The CDR3 reads CASNAAGRKPYEQYF. The CDR3 region has the DNA TGTGCCAGCAACGCTGCGGGACGTAAACCCTACGAGCAGTACTTC.

The genes are TRBV4-1 and TRBJ2-3; TRBD2 aligns across 8 bases. The trim removed 4 bases at V and 2 bases at J, leaving 11 bases unmatched. The CDR3 is 17 amino acids. Germline CDR1 is MGHRA and CDR2 is YSYEKL. The DNA for the CDR3 is TGCGCCAGCAGCCTACTCTCCAGCGGGGGACCCACAGATACGCAGTATTTT. It encodes CASSLLSSGGPTDTQYF.

The J gene is TRBJ2-7, the V gene TRBV7-9, with TRBD1 as a possible D gene (5 bases). From germline, CDR1 is SEHNR and CDR2 FQNEAQ (reference sequence). The V and J ends lost 5 bases and 5 bases respectively, with 13 bases between them. This CDR3 region has 13 residues. CDR3 in amino acids: CASSGIWGDEQYV. As DNA, the CDR3 is TGTGCCAGCAGCGGGATTTGGGGCGACGAGCAGTACGTC.

This chain links TRBV5-5 with TRBJ2-3; D ambiguous. CDR3 size: 15 residues. Germline V lookup: CDR1 SGHKS, CDR2 YYEKEE (reference sequence). The V end was cut by 0 bases, the J end by 0 bases, with 8 bases between. The CDR3 reads CASSLDNPSTDTQYF. The DNA for the CDR3 is TGTGCCAGCAGCTTGGACAATCCTAGCACAGATACGCAGTATTTT.

This clone was seen only a few times. The V call is TRBV6-4, the J call TRBJ2-1; 8 nucleotides agree with TRBD2. Trimming took 0 bases from V and 9 from J; bases not matched to a gene: 7. The CDR3 contains 15 residues. Per germline, CDR1 MRHNA and CDR2 SNTAGT. The CDR3 loop reads CASSDSNRGGTEQFF. In DNA form, the CDR3 reads TGTGCCAGCAGTGACTCGAATCGGGGGGGCACTGAGCAGTTCTTC.

The chain uses TRBV11-2 and TRBJ2-7; possible D gene TRBD2, 7 bases. The CDR3 spans 17 residues. Germline assignment: CDR1 SGHAT and CDR2 FQNNGV. V was cut by 2 bases and J by 6 bases, with 23 bases left in between. The CDR3 DNA follows: TGTGCCAGCAGCTTATTGGGGGGGACCGGGACAAGAGGCGAGCAGTACTTC. It translates to CASSLLGGTGTRGEQYF.

The gene calls are TRBV2 and TRBJ1-5, with a weak D call TRBD1 (5 bases). CDR1 is SNHLY and CDR2 is FYNNEI in the germline V gene. CDR3 length: 16 amino acids. Trimming pared 4 bases from V and 0 bases from J, leaving 13 bases between. The CDR3 protein is CASSVGGFYSNQPQHF. CDR3 coding DNA: TGTGCCAGCAGTGTTGGGGGGTTCTATAGCAATCAGCCCCAGCATTTT.

The gene calls are TRBV5-8 and TRBJ2-1; 10 bases align to TRBD2. Looked up from germline, CDR1 is SGHTS and CDR2 is YDEGEE. This CDR3 has 16 amino acids. V was clipped by 5 bases and J by 0 bases; unmatched bases: 5. The CDR3: CASRATSGLSYNEQFF. CDR3 DNA: TGTGCCAGCAGGGCGACTAGCGGGCTCTCCTACAATGAGCAGTTCTTC. The variable domain in full, completed from reference TRBV5-8 and TRBJ2-1, reads EAGVTQSPTHLIKTRGQQATLRCSPISGHTSVYWYQQALGLGLQFLLWYDEGEERNRGNFPPRFSGRQFPNYSSELNVNALELEDSALYLCASRATSGLSYNEQFFGPGTRLTVL.

This chain uses TRBV19 with TRBJ1-2; 8 bases map to TRBD1. CDR1 is LNHDA and CDR2 is SQIVND in the germline V gene (reference sequence). The CDR3 is 14 amino acids. V lost 6 bases and J lost 3; bases outside the gene matches: 6. The CDR3 spells CASRPATGDYGYTF. The CDR3 bases are TGTGCCAGTAGGCCCGCGACAGGGGACTATGGCTACACCTTC.

This clone has just one count. This rearrangement joins TRBV29-1 to TRBJ1-2, with 7 bases matching TRBD1. Trimming cost V 3 bases and J 2 bases; bases outside gene matches: 3. The CDR3 extends over 13 amino acids. CDR1 and CDR2 from the germline V gene are SQVTM and ANQGSEA. CDR3 sequence reads: CSVEDRRNYGYTF. The CDR3 DNA sequence: TGCAGCGTTGAGGACAGGAGGAACTATGGCTACACCTTC.

J is TRBJ1-1 and V is TRBV21-1; the D segment call TRBD1 is taken from the table without a DNA check. TRBV21-1 counts as a pseudogene. The CDR3 has 15 amino acids. The CDR3 here is CATNSWTGGEPEAFF. CDR3 bases: TGTGCCACCAACTCTTGGACAGGGGGAGAACCTGAAGCTTTCTTT.

The chain has TRBV5-1 and TRBJ1-2; the D is unclear. This CDR3 region has 12 residues. V lost 1 base and J lost 2, with 3 bases in between. Germline loops: CDR1 SGHRS, CDR2 YFSETQ. For the CDR3, the DNA is TGCGCCAGCAGCTTGTCAAACTATGGCTACACCTTC. Translation: CASSLSNYGYTF. Using reference TRBV5-1 and TRBJ1-2 for the parts outside the CDR3, the full variable domain is KAGVTQTPRYLIKTRGQQVTLSCSPISGHRSVSWYQQTPGQGLQFLFEYFSETQRNKGNFPGRFSGRQFSNSRSEMNVSTLELGDSALYLCASSLSNYGYTFGSGTRLTVV.

The rearrangement links TRBV19 to TRBJ1-1, with TRBD1 matching 10 bases. The ends lost 7 bases at V and 1 base at J; junction bases unmatched: 9. Germline CDR1 reads LNHDA; CDR2 reads SQIVND (reference sequence). The length of the CDR3 is 16 residues. The CDR3 sequence: CASTNRRDRGNTEAFF. As DNA, the CDR3 is TGTGCCAGTACCAACCGCCGGGACAGGGGGAACACTGAAGCTTTCTTT.

The chain uses TRBV28 and TRBJ2-3; D is uncertain. CDR3 size: 15 residues. CDR1 is MDHEN, CDR2 SYDVKM, per germline. The V gene lost 2 bases and the J gene lost 0 bases, with 9 bases spanning the gap. This CDR3 reads CASSLDISSTDTQYF. The CDR3 DNA reads as TGTGCCAGCAGTTTAGACATATCTAGCACAGATACGCAGTATTTT.

The chain has TRBV19 and TRBJ1-5, with 7 bases lining up with TRBD1. This CDR3 has 14 amino acids. Germline V gene sequence: CDR1 LNHDA, CDR2 SQIVND (reference sequence). The V gene end was trimmed by 3 bases and the J gene end by 7 bases; junction bases not matched to a gene: 6. The CDR3 protein is CASSMEGARQPQHF. CDR3 bases: TGTGCCAGTAGTATGGAGGGGGCGAGGCAGCCCCAGCATTTT. Based on the CDR3 plus reference TRBV19 and TRBJ1-5, the full variable domain is DGGITQSPKYLFRKEGQNVTLSCEQNLNHDAMYWYRQDPGQGLRLIYYSQIVNDFQKGDIAEGYSVSREKKESFPLTVTSAQKNPTAFYLCASSMEGARQPQHFGDGTRLSIL.

In the case of this clone: Other DNA sequences from this sample encode an identical CDR3 as well. The chain uses TRBV12-3 or TRBV12-4 and TRBJ1-2, with TRBD1 matching 8 bases. Trimming cost V 6 bases and J 2 bases; bases outside gene matches: 2. The CDR3 runs to 13 residues. For the CDR3, the DNA is TGTGCCAGCAGCCCAGGGGGCAACTATGGCTACACCTTC. This encodes CASSPGGNYGYTF.

The chain recombines TRBV19 with TRBJ2-7; no clear D gene. The germline V and J ends were trimmed by 4 bases and 0 bases, with 7 bases remaining between them. Per germline, CDR1 LNHDA and CDR2 SQIVND (reference sequence). The CDR3 extends over 13 amino acids. CDR3 protein: CASSNRDSYEQYF. The CDR3 nucleotides are TGTGCCAGTAGTAACAGAGACTCCTACGAGCAGTACTTC.

The V call is TRBV4-1, the J call TRBJ1-3; D remains ambiguous. The CDR3 loop spans 15 amino acids. Trimming cost V 1 base and J 0 bases, with 7 bases left between them. The germline CDR1 and CDR2 sequences are MGHRA and YSYEKL. In DNA form, the CDR3 reads TGCGCCAGCAGCCAAGGTCCCGGCTCTGGAAACACCATATATTTT. Its protein product is CASSQGPGSGNTIYF.

In its sample, this clone was seen once. Here the CDR3 reads CASSLRGYQETQYF. CDR3 coding DNA: TGTGCCAGCAGCCTTAGAGGTTACCAAGAGACCCAGTACTTC. The chain has TRBV2 and TRBJ2-5; D remains ambiguous. This CDR3 has 14 residues. The ends were cut back, 6 bases at V and 0 bases at J, with 11 bases in the middle. Per germline, CDR1 SNHLY and CDR2 FYNNEI.

The CDR3 nucleotides are TGTGCCACGGACAGAATTAACTATGGCTACACCTTC. Its translation is CATDRINYGYTF. The V gene is TRBV12-3 or TRBV12-4, the J gene TRBJ1-2; a weak D match, TRBD1 (6 bases). This CDR3 contains 12 residues. V was cut by 10 bases and J by 1 base, with 10 bases left in between.

The V call is TRBV9, the J call TRBJ2-2; 8 nucleotides agree with TRBD1. The trim removed 3 bases at V and 0 bases at J, leaving 1 base unmatched. This CDR3 has 15 residues. Germline V lookup: CDR1 SGDLS, CDR2 YYNGEE. CDR3 loop: CASSGTGTNTGELFF. In DNA form, the CDR3 reads TGTGCCAGCAGCGGGACAGGGACGAACACCGGGGAGCTGTTTTTT.

This chain connects TRBV15 to TRBJ2-5; 8 nucleotides match TRBD2. The CDR3 runs to 17 residues. J gave up 2 bases and V 9 bases, and 17 bases lay outside the gene matches. CDR1 is LNHNV, CDR2 YYDKDF, per germline (reference sequence). The DNA for the CDR3 is TGTGCCACGAGTCCCAGCGGGGGCTCGAAATTACAAGAGACCCAGTACTTC. Translating it yields CATSPSGGSKLQETQYF.

The chain uses TRBV2 and TRBJ1-6, with D possibly being TRBD1 (5 bases). This CDR3 is built from 15 residues. Trimming took off 3 bases at V and 10 bases at J, with 16 bases between the two ends. Germline V gives CDR1 SNHLY, CDR2 FYNNEI. CDR3 sequence reads: CASSDQGLGGSPLHF. CDR3 nucleotide sequence: TGTGCCAGCAGTGATCAGGGTTTGGGCGGCTCACCCCTCCACTTT. Drawing the rest from reference TRBV2 and TRBJ1-6, the complete variable domain is EPEVTQTPSHQVTQMGQEVILRCVPISNHLYFYWYRQILGQKVEFLVSFYNNEISEKSEIFDDQFSVERPDGSNFTLKIRSTKLEDSAMYFCASSDQGLGGSPLHFGNGTRLTVT.

This chain joins TRBV7-9 and TRBJ2-7; the D gene is possibly TRBD2 (5 bases). This CDR3 region has 14 residues. CDR1 and CDR2 from the germline V gene are SEHNR and FQNEAQ (reference sequence). Trimming pared 1 base from V and 4 bases from J, leaving 11 bases between. The CDR3 spells CASSLGGEKYEQYF. Here the CDR3 DNA reads TGTGCCAGCAGCTTAGGGGGAGAAAAGTACGAGCAGTACTTC.

This chain connects TRBV5-1 to TRBJ1-2; TRBD1 might be the D (6 bases). This CDR3 contains 16 residues. Germline V gene lookup returns CDR1 SGHRS and CDR2 YFSETQ. V was cut by 1 base and J by 4 bases, with 17 bases left in between. The CDR3 nucleotides read TGCGCCAGCAGCTTGTATAGAGGGGGAACCTCCTATGGCTACACCTTC. As protein: CASSLYRGGTSYGYTF. Full variable domain (remainder filled in from reference TRBV5-1 and TRBJ1-2): KAGVTQTPRYLIKTRGQQVTLSCSPISGHRSVSWYQQTPGQGLQFLFEYFSETQRNKGNFPGRFSGRQFSNSRSEMNVSTLELGDSALYLCASSLYRGGTSYGYTFGSGTRLTVV.

The CDR3 DNA is TGTGCCAGCAGTTTTGACAGGGGTGGCTACACCTTC. Its translation: CASSFDRGGYTF. The chain links TRBV27 to TRBJ1-2; 8 nucleotides line up with TRBD1. CDR1 MNHEY and CDR2 SMNVEV come from the germline V gene (reference sequence). The CDR3 spans 12 residues. The ends lost 3 bases at V and 7 bases at J; junction bases unmatched: 1.

The chain uses TRBV7-3 and TRBJ2-2; 9 bases align to TRBD2. The CDR3 is 20 residues long. Germline V gene sequence: CDR1 SGHTA, CDR2 FQGTGA. The trim removed 1 base at V and 1 base at J, leaving 13 bases unmatched. The CDR3 is CASSLRGLAGTLWNTGELFF. CDR3 bases: TGTGCCAGCAGCTTAAGGGGTCTAGCGGGGACTCTATGGAACACCGGGGAGCTGTTTTTT.

The chain joins TRBV19 to TRBJ1-5; TRBD1 might be the D (5 bases). V was clipped by 2 bases and J by 6 bases, with 14 bases between them. CDR1 is LNHDA and CDR2 is SQIVND in the germline V gene (reference sequence). The CDR3 contains 15 residues. In DNA, the CDR3 is TGTGCCAGTAGTATAATAAGGGACTGGAGTCAGCCCCAGCATTTT. Protein: CASSIIRDWSQPQHF.

The chain has TRBV4-3 and TRBJ1-4; no clear D gene. The V end lost 1 base, the J end lost 0 bases, and 9 bases lay between the germline ends. This CDR3 spans 16 amino acids. The germline V gene has CDR1 LGHNA and CDR2 YSLEER. In DNA, the CDR3 is TGCGCCAGCAGCCAAGGGTGGAGGGCAACTAATGAAAAACTGTTTTTT. Residues: CASSQGWRATNEKLFF.

This chain links TRBV7-2 with TRBJ1-2; the D gene is possibly TRBD1 (6 bases). CDR1 SGHTA and CDR2 FQGNSA come from the germline V gene. V was pared by 1 base and J by 4 bases, with 13 bases between. The CDR3 is made up of 15 amino acids. The CDR3 sequence: CASSLGHRATYGYTF. In nucleotides, the CDR3 is TGTGCCAGCAGCTTAGGTCACAGGGCTACCTATGGCTACACCTTC. Filled out from reference TRBV7-2 and TRBJ1-2, the complete variable domain reads GAGVSQSPSNKVTEKGKDVELRCDPISGHTALYWYRQSLGQGLEFLIYFQGNSAPDKSGLPSDRFSAERTGGSVSTLTIQRTQQEDSAVYLCASSLGHRATYGYTFGSGTRLTVV.